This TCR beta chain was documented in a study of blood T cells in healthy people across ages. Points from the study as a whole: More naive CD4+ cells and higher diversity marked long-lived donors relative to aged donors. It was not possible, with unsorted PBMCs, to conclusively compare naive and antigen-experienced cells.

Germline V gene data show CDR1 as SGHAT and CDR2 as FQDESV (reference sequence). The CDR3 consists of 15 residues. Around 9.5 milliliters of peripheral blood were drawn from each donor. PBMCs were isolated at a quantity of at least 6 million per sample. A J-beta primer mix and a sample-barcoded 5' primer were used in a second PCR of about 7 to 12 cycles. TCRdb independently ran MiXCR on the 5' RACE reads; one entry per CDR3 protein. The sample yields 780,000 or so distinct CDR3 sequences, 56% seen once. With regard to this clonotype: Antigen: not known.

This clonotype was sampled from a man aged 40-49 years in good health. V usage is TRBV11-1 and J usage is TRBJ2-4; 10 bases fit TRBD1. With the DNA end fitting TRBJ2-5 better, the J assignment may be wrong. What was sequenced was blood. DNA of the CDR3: TGTGCCAGCAGCAACGACAGGGGGCACGGGGAGACCCAGTACTTC. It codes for CASSNDRGHGETQYF.